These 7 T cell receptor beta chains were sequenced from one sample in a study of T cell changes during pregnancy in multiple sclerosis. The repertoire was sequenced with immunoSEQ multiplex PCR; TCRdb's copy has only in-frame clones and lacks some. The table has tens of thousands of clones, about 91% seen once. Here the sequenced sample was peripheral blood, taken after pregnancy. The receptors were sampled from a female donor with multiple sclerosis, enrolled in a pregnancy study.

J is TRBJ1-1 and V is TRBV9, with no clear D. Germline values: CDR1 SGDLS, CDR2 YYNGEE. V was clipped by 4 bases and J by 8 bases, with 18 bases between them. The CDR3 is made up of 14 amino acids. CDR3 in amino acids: CASSPQSDIPEAFF. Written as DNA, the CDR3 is TGTGCCAGCAGCCCACAATCTGACATTCCCGAAGCTTTCTTT.

The CDR3 sequence: CASIRDGTGEETQYF. DNA of the CDR3: TGTGCCAGCATCCGGGACGGGACAGGAGAAGAGACCCAGTACTTC. V and J are TRBV6-6 and TRBJ2-5, with 8 bases that match TRBD1. J lost 3 bases, V lost 7 bases, and 10 bases had no gene match. The CDR3 covers 15 residues. CDR1 and CDR2 from the germline V gene are MNHNY and SVGAGI (reference sequence).

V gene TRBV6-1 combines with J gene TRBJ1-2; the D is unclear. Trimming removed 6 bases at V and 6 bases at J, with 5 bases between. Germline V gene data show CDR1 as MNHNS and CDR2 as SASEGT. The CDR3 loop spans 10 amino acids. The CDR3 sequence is CASSGDGYTF. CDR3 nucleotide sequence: TGTGCCAGCAGCGGGGATGGCTACACCTTC.

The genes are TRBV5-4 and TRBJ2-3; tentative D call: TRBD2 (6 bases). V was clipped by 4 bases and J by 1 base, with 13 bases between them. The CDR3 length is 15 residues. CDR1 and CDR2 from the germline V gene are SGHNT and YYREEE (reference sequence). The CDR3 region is CASSGDGGGTDTQYF. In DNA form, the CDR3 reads TGTGCCAGCAGCGGCGACGGGGGAGGCACAGATACGCAGTATTTT.

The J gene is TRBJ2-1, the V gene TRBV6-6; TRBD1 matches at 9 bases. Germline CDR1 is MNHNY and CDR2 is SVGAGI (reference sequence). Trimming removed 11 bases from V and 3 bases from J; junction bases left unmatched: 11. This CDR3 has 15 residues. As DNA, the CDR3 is TGTGCCGTTCGAAACCGGGACAGGGACTACAATGAGCAGTTCTTC. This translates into CAVRNRDRDYNEQFF.

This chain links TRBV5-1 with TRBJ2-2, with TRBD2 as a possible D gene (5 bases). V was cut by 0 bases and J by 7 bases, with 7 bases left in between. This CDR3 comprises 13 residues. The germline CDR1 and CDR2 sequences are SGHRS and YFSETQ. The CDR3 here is CASSLAAGGELFF. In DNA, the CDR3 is TGCGCCAGCAGCTTGGCCGCGGGCGGGGAGCTGTTTTTT.

The CDR3 DNA is TGTGCCAGCAGCTTTTCGGGGGTTTGGGGCAAAAACATTCAGTACTTC. Residues: CASSFSGVWGKNIQYF. The J gene is TRBJ2-4, the V gene TRBV11-2; D possibly corresponds to TRBD2 (6 bases). The CDR3 consists of 16 residues. Trimming pared 3 bases from V and 3 bases from J, leaving 15 bases between. Germline V gene data show CDR1 as SGHAT and CDR2 as FQNNGV. Looking up the rest from reference TRBV11-2 and TRBJ2-4 gives the full variable domain: EAGVAQSPRYKIIEKRQSVAFWCNPISGHATLYWYQQILGQGPKLLIQFQNNGVVDDSQLPKDRFSAERLKGVDSTLKIQPAKLEDSAVYLCASSFSGVWGKNIQYFGAGTRLSVL.